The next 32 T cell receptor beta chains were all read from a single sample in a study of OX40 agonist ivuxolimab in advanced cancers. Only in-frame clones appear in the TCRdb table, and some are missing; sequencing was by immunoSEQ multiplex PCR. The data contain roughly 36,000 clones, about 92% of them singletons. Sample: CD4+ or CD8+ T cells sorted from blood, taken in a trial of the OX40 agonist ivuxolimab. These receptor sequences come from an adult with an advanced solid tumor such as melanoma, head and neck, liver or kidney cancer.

The CDR3 DNA reads TGTGCCAGCAGCTTCAGGACTAGCGGGAGGGCCAATGAGCAGTTCTTC. Protein sequence: CASSFRTSGRANEQFF. The chain has TRBV7-9 and TRBJ2-1, with 15 bases that match TRBD2. The CDR3 consists of 16 residues. Unmatched junction bases numbered 3, after V lost 3 bases and J lost 6 bases. Germline assignment: CDR1 SEHNR and CDR2 FQNEAQ (reference sequence).

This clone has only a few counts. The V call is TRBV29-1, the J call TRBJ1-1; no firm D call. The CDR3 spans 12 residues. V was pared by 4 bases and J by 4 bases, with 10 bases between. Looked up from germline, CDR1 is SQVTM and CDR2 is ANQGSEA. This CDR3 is CSVGEGGTEAFF. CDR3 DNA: TGCAGCGTTGGCGAGGGAGGCACTGAAGCTTTCTTT.

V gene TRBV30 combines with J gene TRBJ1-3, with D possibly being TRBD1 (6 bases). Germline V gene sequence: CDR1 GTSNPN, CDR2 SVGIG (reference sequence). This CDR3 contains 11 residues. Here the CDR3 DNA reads TGTGGAGTGGGCAGGGGAGACACCATATATTTT. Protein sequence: CGVGRGDTIYF.

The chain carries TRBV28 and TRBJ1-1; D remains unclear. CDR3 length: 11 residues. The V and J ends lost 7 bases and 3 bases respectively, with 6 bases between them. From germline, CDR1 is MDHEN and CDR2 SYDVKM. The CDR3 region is CASKEDTEAFF. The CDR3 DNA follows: TGTGCCAGCAAAGAGGACACTGAAGCTTTCTTT. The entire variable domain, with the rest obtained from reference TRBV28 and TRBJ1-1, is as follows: DVKVTQSSRYLVKRTGEKVFLECVQDMDHENMFWYRQDPGLGLRLIYFSYDVKMKEKGDIPEGYSVSREKKERFSLILESASTNQTSMYLCASKEDTEAFFGQGTRLTVV.

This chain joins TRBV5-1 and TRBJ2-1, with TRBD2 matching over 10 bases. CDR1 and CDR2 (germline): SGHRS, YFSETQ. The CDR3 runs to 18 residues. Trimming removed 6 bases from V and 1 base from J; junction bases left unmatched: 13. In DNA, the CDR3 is TGCGCCAGCACAAAACGTCAAGCTAGCGGGAGTTCCTACAATGAGCAGTTCTTC. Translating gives CASTKRQASGSSYNEQFF.

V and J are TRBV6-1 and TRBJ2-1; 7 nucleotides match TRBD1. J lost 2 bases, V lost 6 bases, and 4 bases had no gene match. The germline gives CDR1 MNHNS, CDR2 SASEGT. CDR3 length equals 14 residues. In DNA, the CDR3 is TGTGCCAGCAGACCCGGGACAGCCTACAATGAGCAGTTCTTC. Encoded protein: CASRPGTAYNEQFF.

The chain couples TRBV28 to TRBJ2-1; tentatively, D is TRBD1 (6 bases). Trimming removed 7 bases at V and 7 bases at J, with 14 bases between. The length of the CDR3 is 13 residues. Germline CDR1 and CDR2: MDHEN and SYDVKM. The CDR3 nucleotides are TGTGCCAGCATGAGGGGGTTCTGGAATGAGCAGTTCTTC. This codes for CASMRGFWNEQFF.

The CDR3: CASSRKTSGTQETQYF. In nucleotides, the CDR3 is TGTGCCAGCAGCAGAAAGACTAGCGGGACCCAAGAGACCCAGTACTTC. V and J are TRBV5-4 and TRBJ2-5; 11 nucleotides align to TRBD2. V shed 4 bases and J 1 base; nucleotides not matched to a gene: 6. This CDR3 is built from 16 residues. Germline assignment: CDR1 SGHNT and CDR2 YYREEE (reference sequence). The complete variable domain, with remaining parts taken from reference TRBV5-4 and TRBJ2-5, reads ETGVTQSPTHLIKTRGQQVTLRCSSQSGHNTVSWYQQALGQGPQFIFQYYREEENGRGNFPPRFSGLQFPNYSSELNVNALELDDSALYLCASSRKTSGTQETQYFGPGTRLLVL.

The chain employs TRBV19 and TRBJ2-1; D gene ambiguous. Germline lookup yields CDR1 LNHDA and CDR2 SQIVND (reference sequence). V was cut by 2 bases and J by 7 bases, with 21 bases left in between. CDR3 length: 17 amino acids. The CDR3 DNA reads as TGTGCCAGTAGTATATCTCTCTTCACCACCGAACGGAATGAGCAGTTCTTC. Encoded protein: CASSISLFTTERNEQFF.

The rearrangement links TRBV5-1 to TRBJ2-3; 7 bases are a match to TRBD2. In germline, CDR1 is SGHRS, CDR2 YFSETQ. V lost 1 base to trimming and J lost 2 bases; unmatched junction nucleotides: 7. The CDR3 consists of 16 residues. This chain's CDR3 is CASSLLASGDTDTQYF. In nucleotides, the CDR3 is TGCGCCAGCAGCTTGCTGGCTAGCGGAGACACAGATACGCAGTATTTT.

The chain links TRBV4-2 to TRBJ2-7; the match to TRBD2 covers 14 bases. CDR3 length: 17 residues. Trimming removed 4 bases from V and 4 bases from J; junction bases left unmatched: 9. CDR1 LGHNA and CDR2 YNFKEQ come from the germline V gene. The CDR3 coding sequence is TGTGCCAGCAGCCTTTTTACCGGGACTAGCGGGAGTTACGAGCAGTACTTC. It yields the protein CASSLFTGTSGSYEQYF.

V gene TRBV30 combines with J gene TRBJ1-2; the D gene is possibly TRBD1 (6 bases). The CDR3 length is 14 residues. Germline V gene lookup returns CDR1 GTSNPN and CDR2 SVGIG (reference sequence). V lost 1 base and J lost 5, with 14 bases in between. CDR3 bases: TGTGCCTGGAGTGATAACAGGGCCCTTTATGGCTACACCTTC. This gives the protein CAWSDNRALYGYTF.

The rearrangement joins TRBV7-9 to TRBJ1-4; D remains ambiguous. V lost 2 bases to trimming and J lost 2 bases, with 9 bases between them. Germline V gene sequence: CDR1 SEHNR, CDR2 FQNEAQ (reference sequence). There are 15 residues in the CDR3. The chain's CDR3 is CASSLSHVTNEKLFF. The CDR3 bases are TGTGCCAGCAGCTTATCGCATGTCACTAATGAAAAACTGTTTTTT.

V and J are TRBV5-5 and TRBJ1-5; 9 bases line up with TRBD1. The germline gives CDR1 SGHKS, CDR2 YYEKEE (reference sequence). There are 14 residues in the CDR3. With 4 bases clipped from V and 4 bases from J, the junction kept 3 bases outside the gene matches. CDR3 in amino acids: CASSRGTGNQPQHF. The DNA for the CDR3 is TGTGCCAGCAGCCGCGGGACAGGGAATCAGCCCCAGCATTTT.

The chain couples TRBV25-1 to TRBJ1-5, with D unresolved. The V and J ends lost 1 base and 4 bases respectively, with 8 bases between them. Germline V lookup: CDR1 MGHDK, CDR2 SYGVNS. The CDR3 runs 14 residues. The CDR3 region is CASSEWAENQPQHF. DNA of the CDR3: TGTGCCAGCAGTGAATGGGCAGAAAATCAGCCCCAGCATTTT.

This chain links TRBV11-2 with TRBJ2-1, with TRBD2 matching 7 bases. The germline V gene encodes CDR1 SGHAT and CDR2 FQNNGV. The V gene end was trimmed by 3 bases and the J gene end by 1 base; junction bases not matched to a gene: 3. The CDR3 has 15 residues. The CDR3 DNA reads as TGTGCCAGCAGCTTCGGACTAGGGTCCTACAATGAGCAGTTCTTC. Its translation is CASSFGLGSYNEQFF.

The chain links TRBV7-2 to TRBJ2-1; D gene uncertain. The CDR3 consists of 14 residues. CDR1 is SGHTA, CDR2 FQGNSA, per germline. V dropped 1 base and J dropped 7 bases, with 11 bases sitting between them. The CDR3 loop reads CASSLERATNEQFF. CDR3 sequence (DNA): TGTGCCAGCAGCTTAGAACGGGCCACGAATGAGCAGTTCTTC.

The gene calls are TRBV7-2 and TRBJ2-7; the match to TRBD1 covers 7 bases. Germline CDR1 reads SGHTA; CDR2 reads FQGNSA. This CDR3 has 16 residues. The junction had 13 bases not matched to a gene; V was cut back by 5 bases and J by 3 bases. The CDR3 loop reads CASSRGGRVGIYEQYF. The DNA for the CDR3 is TGTGCCAGCAGCAGAGGGGGCAGGGTAGGTATCTACGAGCAGTACTTC.

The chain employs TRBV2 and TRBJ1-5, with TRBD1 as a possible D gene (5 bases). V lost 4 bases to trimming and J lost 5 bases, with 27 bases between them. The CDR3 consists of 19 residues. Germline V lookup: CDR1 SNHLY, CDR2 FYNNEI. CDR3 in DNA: TGTGCCAGCAGTGTACCCCGCGCTAGGTCGGGGGTAGGGTATCAGCCCCAGCATTTT. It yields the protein CASSVPRARSGVGYQPQHF.

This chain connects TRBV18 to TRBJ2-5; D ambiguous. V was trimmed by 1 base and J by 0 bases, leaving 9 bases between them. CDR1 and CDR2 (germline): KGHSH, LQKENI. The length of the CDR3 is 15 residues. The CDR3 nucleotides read TGTGCCAGCTCACCACAGAACACCTACCAAGAGACCCAGTACTTC. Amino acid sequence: CASSPQNTYQETQYF.

The CDR3 DNA is TGTGCCAGCAGTTACTCGGCGGGAAGCTCCTACAATGAGCAGTTCTTC. Its protein product is CASSYSAGSSYNEQFF. The rearrangement joins TRBV6-5 to TRBJ2-1; D perhaps matches TRBD2 (6 bases). Germline loops: CDR1 MNHEY, CDR2 SVGAGI. V gave up 0 bases and J gave up 0 bases, with 9 bases separating them. The CDR3 consists of 16 residues.

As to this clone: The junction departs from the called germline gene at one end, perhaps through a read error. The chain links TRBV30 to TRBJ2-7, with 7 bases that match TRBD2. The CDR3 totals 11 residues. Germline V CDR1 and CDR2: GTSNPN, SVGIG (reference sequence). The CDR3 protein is CAWSPTFGTIF. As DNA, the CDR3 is TGTGCCTGGAGTCCAACCTTCGGGACTATCTTC.

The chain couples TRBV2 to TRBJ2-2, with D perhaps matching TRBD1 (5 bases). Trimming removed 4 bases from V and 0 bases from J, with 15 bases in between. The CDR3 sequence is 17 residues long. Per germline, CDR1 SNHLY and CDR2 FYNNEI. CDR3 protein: CASSGPGHTTNTGELFF. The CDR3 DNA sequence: TGTGCCAGCAGTGGCCCCGGACACACGACGAACACCGGGGAGCTGTTTTTT.

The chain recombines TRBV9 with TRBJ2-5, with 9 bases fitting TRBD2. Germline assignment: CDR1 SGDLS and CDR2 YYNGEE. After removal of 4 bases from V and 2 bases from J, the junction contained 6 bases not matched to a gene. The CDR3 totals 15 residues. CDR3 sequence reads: CASSFRLAAQETQYF. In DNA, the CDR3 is TGTGCCAGCAGCTTCAGACTAGCGGCGCAAGAGACCCAGTACTTC.

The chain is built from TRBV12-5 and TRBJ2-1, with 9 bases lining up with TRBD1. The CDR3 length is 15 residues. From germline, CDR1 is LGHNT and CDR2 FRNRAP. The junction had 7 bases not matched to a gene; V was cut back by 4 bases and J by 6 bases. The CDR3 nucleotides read TGTGCTAGTGGTTCGACCGGGACAGGGTCCAATGAGCAGTTCTTC. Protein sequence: CASGSTGTGSNEQFF. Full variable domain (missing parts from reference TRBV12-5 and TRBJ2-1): DARVTQTPRHKVTEMGQEVTMRCQPILGHNTVFWYRQTMMQGLELLAYFRNRAPLDDSGMPKDRFSAEMPDATLATLKIQPSEPRDSAVYFCASGSTGTGSNEQFFGPGTRLTVL.

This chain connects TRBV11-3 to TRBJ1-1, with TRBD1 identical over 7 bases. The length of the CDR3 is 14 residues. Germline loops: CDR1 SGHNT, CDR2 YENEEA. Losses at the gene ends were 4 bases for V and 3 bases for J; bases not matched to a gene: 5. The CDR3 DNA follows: TGTGCCAGCAGCTCAGCAACAGGGGACACTGAAGCTTTCTTT. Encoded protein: CASSSATGDTEAFF.

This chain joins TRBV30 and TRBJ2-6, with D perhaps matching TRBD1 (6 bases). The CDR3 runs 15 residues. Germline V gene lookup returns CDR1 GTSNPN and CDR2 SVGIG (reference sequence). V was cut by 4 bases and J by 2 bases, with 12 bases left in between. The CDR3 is CAWKLRQAGANVLTF. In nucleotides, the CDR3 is TGTGCCTGGAAACTGCGACAGGCTGGGGCCAACGTCCTGACTTTC.

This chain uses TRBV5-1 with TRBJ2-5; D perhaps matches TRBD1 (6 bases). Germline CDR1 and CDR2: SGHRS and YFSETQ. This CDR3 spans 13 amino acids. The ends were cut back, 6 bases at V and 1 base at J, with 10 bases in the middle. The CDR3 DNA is TGCGCCAGCACCGGGACACCCCAAGAGACCCAGTACTTC. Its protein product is CASTGTPQETQYF. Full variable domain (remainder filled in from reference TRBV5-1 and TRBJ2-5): KAGVTQTPRYLIKTRGQQVTLSCSPISGHRSVSWYQQTPGQGLQFLFEYFSETQRNKGNFPGRFSGRQFSNSRSEMNVSTLELGDSALYLCASTGTPQETQYFGPGTRLLVL.

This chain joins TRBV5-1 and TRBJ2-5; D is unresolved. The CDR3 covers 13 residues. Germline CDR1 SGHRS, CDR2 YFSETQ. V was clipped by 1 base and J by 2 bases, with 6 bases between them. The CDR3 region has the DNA TGCGCCAGCAGCTTGAACGGTCAAGAGACCCAGTACTTC. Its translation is CASSLNGQETQYF.

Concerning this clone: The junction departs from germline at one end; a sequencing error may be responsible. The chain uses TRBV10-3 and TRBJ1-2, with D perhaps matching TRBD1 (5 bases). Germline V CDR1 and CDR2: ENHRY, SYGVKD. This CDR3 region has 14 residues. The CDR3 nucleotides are TGTGCCATCAGTGAGTCTGGGACCAACTATGGCTGCACCTTC. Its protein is CAISESGTNYGCTF.

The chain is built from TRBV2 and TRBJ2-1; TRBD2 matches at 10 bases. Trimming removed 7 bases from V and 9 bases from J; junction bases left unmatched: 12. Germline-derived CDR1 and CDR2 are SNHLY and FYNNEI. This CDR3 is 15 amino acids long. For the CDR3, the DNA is TGTGCCAGCATCTCGCCGGGACTAGCGCACAGTGAGCAGTTCTTC. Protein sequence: CASISPGLAHSEQFF.

The CDR3, as DNA: TGCAGCGTTGATTCGGGGTATGAAGATACGCAGTATTTT. Residues: CSVDSGYEDTQYF. The V call is TRBV29-1, the J call TRBJ2-3; a possible D gene is TRBD2 (5 bases). Trimming took off 3 bases at V and 5 bases at J, with 12 bases between the two ends. Per the germline V gene, CDR1 is SQVTM and CDR2 is ANQGSEA. The CDR3 sequence is 13 residues long.